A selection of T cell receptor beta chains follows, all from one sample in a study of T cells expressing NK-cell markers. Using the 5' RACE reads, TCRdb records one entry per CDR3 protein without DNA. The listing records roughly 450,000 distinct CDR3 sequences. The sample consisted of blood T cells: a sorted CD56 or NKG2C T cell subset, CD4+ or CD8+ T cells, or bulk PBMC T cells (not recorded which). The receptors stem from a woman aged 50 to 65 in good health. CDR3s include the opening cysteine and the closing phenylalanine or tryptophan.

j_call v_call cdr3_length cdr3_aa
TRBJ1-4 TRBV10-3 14 CAISKGLANEKLFF
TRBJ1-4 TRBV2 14 CASRDRDRGQKLFF
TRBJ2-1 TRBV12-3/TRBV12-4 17 CASSLIPFPKANNEQFF
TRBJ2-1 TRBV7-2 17 CASSLMTSGSFYNEQFF
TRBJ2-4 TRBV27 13 CASSFQGLNIQYF
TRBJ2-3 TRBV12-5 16 CASGSILRLDGDTQYF
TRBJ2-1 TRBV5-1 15 CASSNGQGTRDEQFF
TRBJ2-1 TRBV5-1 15 CASSLVLAGVNEQFF
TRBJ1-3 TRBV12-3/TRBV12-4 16 CASSLGPRGSGNTIYF
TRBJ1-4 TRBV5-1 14 CASSLDPGREKLFF
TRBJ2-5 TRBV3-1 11 CASSQRQTQYF
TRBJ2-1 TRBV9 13 CASSVGWNTEQFF
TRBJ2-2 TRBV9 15 CASSVEVTPPGELFF
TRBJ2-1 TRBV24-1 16 CATSDYTGRSVNEQFF
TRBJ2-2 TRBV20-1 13 CSAVQGGGGELFF